The 14 T cell receptor beta chains below come from one sample, sequenced in a study of cytotoxic CD8 clonotypes in ibrutinib-treated CLL. The protocol was immunoSEQ multiplex PCR, while the TCRdb copy is restricted to in-frame clones and leaves out a portion. The repertoire has under 75,000 clones, around 68% of them found once; the top ten carry roughly two fifths. The material sequenced was PBMCs, taken after 12 months of ibrutinib treatment. The origin of the receptors is a human donor with chronic lymphocytic leukemia.

The chain couples TRBV28 to TRBJ1-2; 9 nucleotides agree with TRBD1. Germline V gene sequence: CDR1 MDHEN, CDR2 SYDVKM. This CDR3 has 17 residues. V was clipped by 5 bases and J by 2 bases; unmatched bases: 12. The CDR3 protein is CASSPSGTGTFNYGYTF. For the CDR3, the DNA is TGTGCCAGCAGTCCCTCCGGGACAGGGACTTTCAACTATGGCTACACCTTC.

This rearrangement joins TRBV5-1 to TRBJ2-5; TRBD2 matches 7 bases. The germline V gene has CDR1 SGHRS and CDR2 YFSETQ. Unmatched junction bases numbered 5, after V lost 0 bases and J lost 3 bases. The CDR3 spans 15 residues. CDR3 protein: CASSLAGLGKETQYF. In DNA, the CDR3 is TGCGCCAGCAGCTTGGCTGGACTAGGAAAAGAGACCCAGTACTTC.

The chain recombines TRBV5-1 with TRBJ1-1, with TRBD1 identical over 7 bases. J was trimmed by 6 bases and V by 5 bases; bases with no gene match: 4. This CDR3 has 12 amino acids. Germline CDR1 is SGHRS and CDR2 is YFSETQ. The CDR3 DNA reads TGCGCCAGCAGAACAGGGGAGTCTGAAGCTTTCTTT. Its protein is CASRTGESEAFF.

J is TRBJ1-5 and V is TRBV5-1; the D gene is possibly TRBD1 (5 bases). CDR1 and CDR2 from the germline V gene are SGHRS and YFSETQ. Trimming removed 0 bases at V and 1 base at J, with 8 bases between. The CDR3 is made up of 15 amino acids. CDR3 sequence reads: CASSLAGMSNQPQHF. The CDR3, as DNA: TGCGCCAGCAGCTTGGCAGGGATGAGCAATCAGCCCCAGCATTTT.

V is TRBV19 and J is TRBJ2-7, with D possibly being TRBD1 or TRBD2 (5 bases each). V was clipped by 5 bases and J by 3 bases, with 14 bases between them. Per the germline V gene, CDR1 is LNHDA and CDR2 is SQIVND (reference sequence). The length of the CDR3 is 14 residues. DNA for the CDR3: TGTGCCAGTAGTCTGGGACGGGTTTACTACGAGCAGTACTTC. Residues: CASSLGRVYYEQYF.

CDR3 in amino acids: CAWSVGAGQETQYF. In DNA form, the CDR3 reads TGTGCCTGGAGTGTAGGGGCGGGACAAGAGACCCAGTACTTC. The J gene is TRBJ2-5, the V gene TRBV30; possible D gene TRBD2, 6 bases. Trimming stripped 0 bases from V and 2 bases from J, with 10 bases between. Germline CDR1 and CDR2: GTSNPN and SVGIG (reference sequence). The CDR3 consists of 14 residues.

This clone has more than one count but fewer than ten. The CDR3 DNA is TGTGCCAGCAGCCAAGATTACGGCAGCACAGATACGCAGTATTTT. Protein product: CASSQDYGSTDTQYF. The rearrangement joins TRBV4-2 to TRBJ2-3; D gene uncertain. Germline values: CDR1 LGHNA, CDR2 YNFKEQ. The V and J ends lost 0 bases and 0 bases respectively, with 7 bases between them. The CDR3 contains 15 residues.

This clone showed up just once. The V call is TRBV5-3, the J call TRBJ1-2, with a weak D call TRBD1 (6 bases). TRBV5-3 is filed as an ORF, its function uncertain. The CDR3 totals 14 residues. V gave up 6 bases and J gave up 7 bases, with 19 bases separating them. The CDR3 region has the DNA TGTGCCAGAATGGTGGACAGCCAACAACGTGGCTACACCTTC. It codes for CARMVDSQQRGYTF.

This clone was picked up a small number of times. The V and J genes are TRBV10-3 and TRBJ2-1; tentative D call: TRBD2 (5 bases). Germline CDR1 ENHRY, CDR2 SYGVKD. Trimming took 6 bases from V and 0 from J, leaving 12 bases between them. The CDR3 runs 15 residues. The CDR3 loop is CAISIGGGSYNEQFF. As DNA, the CDR3 is TGTGCCATCAGCATAGGAGGAGGCTCCTACAATGAGCAGTTCTTC.

The rearrangement uses TRBV4-2 and TRBJ2-3, with 13 nucleotides matching TRBD2. V was clipped by 4 bases and J by 4 bases; unmatched bases: 11. Germline CDR1 and CDR2: LGHNA and YNFKEQ. The CDR3 runs 18 residues. This CDR3 is CASSPGGLAGVAADTQYF. In DNA, the CDR3 is TGTGCCAGCAGCCCCGGTGGACTAGCGGGAGTTGCAGCAGATACGCAGTATTTT.

The chain is built from TRBV5-6 and TRBJ2-1, with 11 bases lining up with TRBD2. The ends lost 6 bases at V and 0 bases at J; junction bases unmatched: 8. CDR1 SGHDT and CDR2 YYEEEE come from the germline V gene. CDR3 size: 17 residues. The CDR3 region is CASTGLAETSSYNEQFF. The CDR3, as DNA: TGTGCCAGCACGGGACTAGCGGAGACGAGCTCCTACAATGAGCAGTTCTTC.

The chain links TRBV5-4 to TRBJ2-5; TRBD1 matches 7 bases. Germline values: CDR1 SGHNT, CDR2 YYREEE (reference sequence). Trimming removed 1 base from V and 5 bases from J; junction bases left unmatched: 2. The length of the CDR3 is 13 residues. The chain's CDR3 is CASSLTGVETQYF. CDR3 bases: TGTGCCAGCAGCTTGACAGGGGTGGAGACCCAGTACTTC.

The chain is built from TRBV11-2 and TRBJ2-7; D remains unclear. V lost 0 bases and J 3 bases, leaving 6 bases between the germline ends. Germline V CDR1 and CDR2: SGHAT, FQNNGV. The CDR3 sequence is 13 residues long. CDR3 loop: CASSLDRHYEQYF. As DNA, the CDR3 is TGTGCCAGCAGCTTAGATAGGCACTACGAGCAGTACTTC.

The CDR3 here is CASSATTGELFF. The DNA of the CDR3 is TGTGCCAGCAGCGCTACTACCGGGGAGCTGTTTTTT. The chain links TRBV9 to TRBJ2-2; D not resolved. The V gene's germline CDR1 is SGDLS and CDR2 YYNGEE. The CDR3 has 12 residues. Trimming left V 3 bases short and J 5 bases short, with 5 bases between.